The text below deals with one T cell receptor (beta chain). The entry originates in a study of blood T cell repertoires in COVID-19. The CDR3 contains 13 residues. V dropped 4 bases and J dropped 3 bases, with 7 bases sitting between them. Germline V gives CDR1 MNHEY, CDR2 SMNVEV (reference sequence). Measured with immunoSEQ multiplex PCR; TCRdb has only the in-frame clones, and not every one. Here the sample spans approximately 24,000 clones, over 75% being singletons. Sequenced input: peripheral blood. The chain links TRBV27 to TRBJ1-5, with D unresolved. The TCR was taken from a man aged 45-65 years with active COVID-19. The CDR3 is CASSYQVNQPQHF. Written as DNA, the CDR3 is TGTGCCAGCAGTTACCAGGTCAATCAGCCCCAGCATTTT.